The 10 T cell receptor beta chains below all came from one sample that was sequenced in a study of shared clonotypes between healthy human individuals. TCRdb's table, derived via immunoSEQ multiplex PCR, lists solely in-frame clones and lacks some. The sample contains 2.3 million or so clones, just over 90% of which appear only once. Material: naive CD4+ T cells from PBMCs. Stated subset: CD45RA+ positively selected. All receptors derive from a man aged 18 to 30 in good health. Some clones in this sample may be carry-over from other donors' samples.

The rearrangement links TRBV18 to TRBJ2-6; D gene unclear. The CDR3 spans 17 residues. The V gene lost 0 bases and the J gene lost 0 bases, with 9 bases spanning the gap. Germline CDR1 KGHSH, CDR2 LQKENI. The CDR3 DNA sequence: TGTGCCAGCTCACCACCTAGGACGCCCTCTGGGGCCAACGTCCTGACTTTC. It is translated as CASSPPRTPSGANVLTF.

The chain joins TRBV7-2 to TRBJ1-5, with D possibly TRBD1 on 6 matching bases. V shed 5 bases and J shed 0 bases, with 14 bases lying between them. This CDR3 is built from 16 residues. Germline loops: CDR1 SGHTA, CDR2 FQGNSA. CDR3 coding DNA: TGTGCCAGCAGCCCCCAGACAGGTTATAGCAATCAGCCCCAGCATTTT. Translation: CASSPQTGYSNQPQHF. The full variable domain, with the rest looked up from reference TRBV7-2 and TRBJ1-5, is GAGVSQSPSNKVTEKGKDVELRCDPISGHTALYWYRQSLGQGLEFLIYFQGNSAPDKSGLPSDRFSAERTGGSVSTLTIQRTQQEDSAVYLCASSPQTGYSNQPQHFGDGTRLSIL.

The V gene is TRBV4-2, the J gene TRBJ1-1, with 7 bases identical to TRBD1. From germline, CDR1 is LGHNA and CDR2 YNFKEQ. V lost 1 base and J lost 4; bases outside the gene matches: 12. This CDR3 is built from 17 residues. The CDR3 sequence is CASSQATRRQGGTEAFF. CDR3 sequence (DNA): TGTGCCAGCAGCCAAGCAACCCGTCGACAGGGAGGCACTGAAGCTTTCTTT.

A note on this clone: Mismatch with germline at one junction end may stem from a read error. The rearrangement links TRBV5-1 to TRBJ2-2, with TRBD1 as a possible D gene (5 bases). Germline V gene sequence: CDR1 SGHRS, CDR2 YFSETQ. The CDR3 is 14 residues long. This chain's CDR3 is CASRLDTATGELFF. In DNA form, the CDR3 reads TGCGCCAGCAGGTTGGACACTGCCACCGGGGAGCTGTTTTTT.

CDR3 residues: CASTDRGYTEAFF. The CDR3 DNA reads as TGCGCCAGCACCGACAGGGGTTACACTGAAGCTTTCTTT. J is TRBJ1-1 and V is TRBV10-2; TRBD1 matches 8 bases. V was pared by 7 bases and J by 3 bases, with 4 bases of the junction left unmatched. CDR3 length: 13 amino acids. Per germline, CDR1 WSHSY and CDR2 SAAADI.

On this clone itself: This same CDR3 is encoded by further DNA sequences in the sample. The V and J genes are TRBV18 and TRBJ2-7; TRBD2 matches at 13 bases. The germline CDR1 and CDR2 sequences are KGHSH and LQKENI. The CDR3 has 15 amino acids. The J segment lost 2 bases and the V segment lost 6 bases, leaving 4 bases of the junction unmatched. The CDR3 coding sequence is TGTGCCAGCTCCCCCGGGACTAGCGGGACCTACGAGCAGTACTTC. As protein: CASSPGTSGTYEQYF.

This clone appeared a single time. The chain has TRBV9 and TRBJ1-1, with 8 nucleotides matching TRBD1. Germline values: CDR1 SGDLS, CDR2 YYNGEE. V shed 4 bases, J shed 4 bases, and the junction held 12 bases outside the gene matches. The length of the CDR3 is 16 residues. Here the CDR3 DNA reads TGTGCCAGCAGCCGCTTAGGGGTGGGGACAGGCACTGAAGCTTTCTTT. Its translation: CASSRLGVGTGTEAFF.

The chain uses TRBV5-4 and TRBJ2-7; 10 bases fit TRBD2. This CDR3 has 18 amino acids. Germline lookup yields CDR1 SGHNT and CDR2 YYREEE (reference sequence). V lost 6 bases and J lost 5; bases outside the gene matches: 20. The CDR3 protein is CASTPGGLAGDMVDEQYF. The CDR3 DNA reads as TGTGCCAGCACTCCTGGGGGGCTAGCGGGAGATATGGTTGACGAGCAGTACTTC.

CDR3 DNA: TGCGCCAGCAGCCAAGGACTAGCGGGGAACTACGAGCAGTACTTC. Translation: CASSQGLAGNYEQYF. The rearrangement links TRBV4-3 to TRBJ2-5; 11 positions match TRBD2. The end of the DNA aligns better with TRBJ2-7, so the J call may be wrong. The CDR3 extends over 15 amino acids. Germline CDR1 LGHNA, CDR2 YSLEER.

This clone came up once. This sample also contains other DNA sequences that code for the same CDR3. The chain couples TRBV7-3 to TRBJ1-2; no clear D gene. V lost 1 base to trimming and J lost 4 bases, with 7 bases between them. The length of the CDR3 is 13 residues. In germline, CDR1 is SGHTA, CDR2 FQGTGA. CDR3 in amino acids: CASSLKGGYGYTF. The CDR3 nucleotides read TGTGCCAGCAGCTTAAAGGGAGGCTATGGCTACACCTTC. Together with reference TRBV7-3 and TRBJ1-2, the CDR3 gives the full variable domain: GAGVSQTPSNKVTEKGKYVELRCDPISGHTALYWYRQSLGQGPEFLIYFQGTGAADDSGLPNDRFFAVRPEGSVSTLKIQRTERGDSAVYLCASSLKGGYGYTFGSGTRLTVV.